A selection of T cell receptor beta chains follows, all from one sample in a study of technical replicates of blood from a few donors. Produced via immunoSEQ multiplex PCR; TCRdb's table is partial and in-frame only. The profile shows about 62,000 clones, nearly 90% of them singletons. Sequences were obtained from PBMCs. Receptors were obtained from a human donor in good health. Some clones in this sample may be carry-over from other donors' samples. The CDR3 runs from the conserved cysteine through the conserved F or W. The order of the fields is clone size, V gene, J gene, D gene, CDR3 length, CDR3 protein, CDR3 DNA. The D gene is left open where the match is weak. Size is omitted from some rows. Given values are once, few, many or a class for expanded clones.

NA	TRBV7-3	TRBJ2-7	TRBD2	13	CASSLFGGYEQYF	TGTGCCAGCAGCTTATTCGGGGGGTACGAGCAGTACTTC
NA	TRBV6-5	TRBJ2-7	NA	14	CASKVDKPPYEQYF	TGTGCCAGCAAAGTTGACAAACCACCCTACGAGCAGTACTTC
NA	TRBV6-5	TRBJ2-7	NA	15	CASSPWNRFPYEQYF	TGTGCCAGCAGTCCCTGGAACAGGTTTCCCTACGAGCAGTACTTC
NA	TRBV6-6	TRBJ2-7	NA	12	CASSSLRYEQYF	TGTGCCAGCAGTTCCCTTCGTTACGAGCAGTACTTC
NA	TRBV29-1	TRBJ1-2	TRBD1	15	CSVEDWGQGMGGYTF	TGCAGCGTTGAAGATTGGGGACAGGGAATGGGCGGCTACACCTTC
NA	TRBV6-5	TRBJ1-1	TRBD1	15	CASSSAGTGGTEAFF	TGTGCCAGCAGTTCTGCCGGGACAGGGGGAACTGAAGCTTTCTTT
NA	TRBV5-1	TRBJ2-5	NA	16	CASSLARAGSEETQYF	TGCGCCAGCAGCTTGGCCAGGGCGGGGTCTGAAGAGACCCAGTACTTC
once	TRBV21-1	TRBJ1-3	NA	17	CASSKEPFGEKGNTIYF	TGTGCCAGCAGCAAAGAACCATTCGGGGAAAAGGGAAACACCATATATTTT
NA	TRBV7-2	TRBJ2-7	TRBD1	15	CASSLVDRGDYEQYF	TGTGCCAGCAGCTTAGTTGACAGGGGCGACTACGAGCAGTACTTC
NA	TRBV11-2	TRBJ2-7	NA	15	CASSLVSISGYEQYF	TGTGCCAGCAGCTTAGTGTCCATTAGCGGCTACGAGCAGTACTTC
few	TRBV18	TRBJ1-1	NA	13	CASSYGENTEAFF	TGTGCCAGCTCATACGGGGAGAACACTGAAGCTTTCTTT
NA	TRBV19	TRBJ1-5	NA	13	CASSGTTNQPQHF	TGTGCCAGTAGTGGGACAACTAATCAGCCCCAGCATTTT
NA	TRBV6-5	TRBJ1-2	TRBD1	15	CASTPRDRTNYGYTF	TGTGCCAGCACTCCTCGGGACAGAACTAACTATGGCTACACCTTC
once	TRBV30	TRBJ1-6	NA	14	CAWTEGGGHSPLHF	TGTGCCTGGACTGAGGGAGGGGGACATTCACCCCTCCACTTT
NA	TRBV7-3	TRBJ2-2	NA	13	CASSLSRGGELFF	TGTGCCAGCAGCTTAAGTAGGGGCGGGGAGCTGTTTTTT
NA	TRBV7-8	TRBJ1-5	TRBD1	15	CASSIRTGKDQPQHF	TGTGCCAGCAGCATAAGGACAGGGAAGGATCAGCCCCAGCATTTT
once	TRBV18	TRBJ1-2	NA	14	CASSPPEAGERRTF	TGTGCCAGCTCACCACCAGAGGCTGGGGAGAGGCGCACCTTC
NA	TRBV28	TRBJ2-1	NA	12	CASRLEHNEQFF	TGTGCCAGTCGACTAGAGCACAATGAGCAGTTCTTC
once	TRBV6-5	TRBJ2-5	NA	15	CASSYKSDDQETQYF	TGTGCCAGCAGTTACAAGTCAGATGATCAAGAGACCCAGTACTTC
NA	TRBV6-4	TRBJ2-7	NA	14	CASSPQVFSHEQYF	TGTGCCAGCAGTCCTCAGGTGTTTTCCCACGAGCAGTACTTC
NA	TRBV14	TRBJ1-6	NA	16	CASSRAGRGYNSPLHF	TGTGCCAGCAGCCGCGCAGGCAGGGGATACAATTCACCCCTCCACTTT
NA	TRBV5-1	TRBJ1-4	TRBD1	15	CASSRTGGLGEKLFF	TGCGCCAGCAGCCGTACAGGGGGATTGGGTGAAAAACTGTTTTTT
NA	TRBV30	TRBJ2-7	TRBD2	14	CAYSGLAGSYEQYF	TGTGCCTACTCAGGACTAGCGGGCTCCTACGAGCAGTACTTC
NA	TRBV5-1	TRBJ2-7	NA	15	CASSRSGDTSYEQYF	TGCGCCAGCAGCCGATCCGGGGACACCTCCTACGAGCAGTACTTC
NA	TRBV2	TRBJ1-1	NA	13	CASRKDRNTEAFF	TGTGCCAGCAGGAAGGACAGAAACACTGAAGCTTTCTTT
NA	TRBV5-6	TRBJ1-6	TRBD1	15	CASSIDRGRNSPLHF	TGTGCCAGCAGCATAGACAGGGGAAGGAATTCACCCCTCCACTTT
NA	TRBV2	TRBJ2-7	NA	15	CASSWRGGISYEQYF	TGTGCCAGCAGTTGGAGGGGGGGGATAAGCTACGAGCAGTACTTC
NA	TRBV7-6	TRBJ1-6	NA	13	CASSPGGIEPLHF	TGTGCCAGCAGCCCCGGAGGGATAGAACCCCTCCACTTT
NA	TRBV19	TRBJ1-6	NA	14	CASTIGLGNSPLHF	TGTGCCAGTACCATAGGACTGGGAAATTCACCCCTCCACTTT
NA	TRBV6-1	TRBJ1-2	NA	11	CASEQFYGYTF	TGTGCCAGCGAACAGTTTTATGGCTACACCTTC
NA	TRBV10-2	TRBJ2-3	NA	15	CASINGIVRTDTQYF	TGCGCCAGCATTAACGGGATTGTTAGGACAGATACGCAGTATTTT
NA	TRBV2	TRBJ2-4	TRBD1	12	CASSEADRVGYF	TGTGCCAGCAGTGAAGCTGACAGGGTAGGGTACTTC
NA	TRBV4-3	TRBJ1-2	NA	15	CASSQEPGINYGYTF	TGCGCCAGCAGCCAAGAACCGGGTATCAACTATGGCTACACCTTC
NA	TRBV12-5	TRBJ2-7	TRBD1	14	CASGSGQGNNEQYF	TGTGCTAGTGGTTCTGGACAGGGTAACAACGAGCAGTACTTC
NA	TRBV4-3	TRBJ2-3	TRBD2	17	CASSQGLANVGTDTQYF	TGCGCCAGCAGCCAAGGACTAGCGAACGTCGGCACAGATACGCAGTATTTT
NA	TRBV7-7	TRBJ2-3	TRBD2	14	CASSRGLTTDTQYF	TGTGCCAGCAGCCGGGGACTAACAACAGATACGCAGTATTTT
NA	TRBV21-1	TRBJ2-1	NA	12	CASPPGSDEQFF	TGTGCCTCCCCCCCGGGTTCGGATGAGCAGTTCTTC
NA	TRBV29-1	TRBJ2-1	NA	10	CSAFHNEQFF	TGCAGCGCTTTCCACAATGAGCAGTTCTTC
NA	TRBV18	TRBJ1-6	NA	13	CASSPIGESPLHF	TGTGCCAGCTCCCCCATAGGGGAATCACCCCTCCACTTT
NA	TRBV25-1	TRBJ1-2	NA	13	CASSDQGLSGYTF	TGTGCCAGCAGTGATCAGGGGTTGAGTGGCTACACCTTC
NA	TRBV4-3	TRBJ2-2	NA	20	CASSQEIVAAGRQNTGELFF	TGCGCCAGCAGCCAAGAAATAGTGGCGGCGGGGCGACAGAACACCGGGGAGCTGTTTTTT
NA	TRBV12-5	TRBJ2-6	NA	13	CASGFRGANVLTF	TGTGCTAGTGGTTTTCGGGGGGCCAACGTCCTGACTTTC
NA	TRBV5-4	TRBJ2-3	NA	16	CASSRVPGLGTDTQYF	TGTGCCAGCAGCCGTGTTCCAGGACTTGGCACAGATACGCAGTATTTT
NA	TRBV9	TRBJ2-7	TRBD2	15	CASSAGTSGGTGQYF	TGTGCCAGCAGCGCCGGGACTAGCGGGGGGACAGGGCAGTACTTC
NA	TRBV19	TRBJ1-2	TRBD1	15	CASRSSGGYGYGYTF	TGTGCCAGTAGATCCTCAGGGGGATATGGCTATGGCTACACCTTC
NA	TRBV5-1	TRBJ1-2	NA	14	CASSSPGGNYGYTF	TGCGCCAGCAGCTCCCCGGGGGGGAACTATGGCTACACCTTC
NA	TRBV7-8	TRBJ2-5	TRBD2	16	CASSLGLAPYQETQYF	TGTGCCAGCAGCCTTGGACTAGCGCCCTACCAAGAGACCCAGTACTTC
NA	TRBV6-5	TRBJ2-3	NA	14	CASSSQPSTDTQYF	TGTGCCAGCAGTTCACAACCAAGCACAGATACGCAGTATTTT
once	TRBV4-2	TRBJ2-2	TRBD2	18	CASSQSGLAGMNTGELFF	TGTGCCAGCAGCCAATCCGGACTAGCGGGTATGAACACCGGGGAGCTGTTTTTT
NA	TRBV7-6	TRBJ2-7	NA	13	CASSLAGRGEQYF	TGTGCCAGCAGCTTAGCCGGCAGAGGAGAGCAGTACTTC
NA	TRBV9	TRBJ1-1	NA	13	CASGGRGNTEAFF	TGTGCCAGCGGCGGGCGCGGTAACACTGAAGCTTTCTTT
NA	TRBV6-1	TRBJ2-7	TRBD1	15	CASSSDRVGSREQYF	TGTGCCAGCAGTTCCGACAGGGTAGGTTCGCGGGAGCAGTACTTC
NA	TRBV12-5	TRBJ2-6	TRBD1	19	CASGLQSDRVDPGANVLTF	TGTGCTAGTGGTTTGCAGTCGGACAGGGTTGACCCTGGGGCCAACGTCCTGACTTTC
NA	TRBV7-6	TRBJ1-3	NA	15	CASSPGSASGNTIYF	TGTGCCAGCAGCCCGGGTTCTGCCTCTGGAAACACCATATATTTT
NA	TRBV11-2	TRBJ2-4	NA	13	CASSPGGLNIQYF	TGTGCCAGCAGCCCAGGGGGACTAAACATTCAGTACTTC
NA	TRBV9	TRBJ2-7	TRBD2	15	CASSVEAGGPYEQYF	TGTGCCAGCAGCGTAGAAGCGGGGGGTCCCTACGAGCAGTACTTC